This T cell receptor beta chain was captured by sequencing in a study of cytomegalovirus exposure and HLA in healthy donors. Overall study results and limits: According to a later analysis, most TCR beta chains associated with CMV appeared HLA-restricted. Cytomegalovirus status, reportedly, was diagnosed with high specificity and sensitivity by the classifier. Several V segments, TRBV6-2 and TRBV6-3 among them, could not be told apart and were dropped.

Notes on this clone: Its matching antigen is unknown.

13 Jbeta primers and 60 Vbeta primers were used for the PCR. The table came from immunoSEQ multiplex PCR; TCRdb's copy has only in-frame clones and leaves some out. The top ten clones hold about 1.3% of a sample with 170,000 or so clones, under 80% of them seen once. V lost 6 bases, J lost 3 bases, and 17 bases lay in between. There are 15 residues in the CDR3. Germline assignment: CDR1 MDHEN and CDR2 SYDVKM. This clonotype was obtained from a woman aged 30 to 39 in good health and CMV-seronegative. The chain combines TRBV28 with TRBJ1-1; no reliable D call. The sequenced material came from PBMCs. The CDR3 coding sequence is TGTGCCAGCAGCCGGCCCGGGATTGGAGACACTGAAGCTTTCTTT. Its protein product is CASSRPGIGDTEAFF.